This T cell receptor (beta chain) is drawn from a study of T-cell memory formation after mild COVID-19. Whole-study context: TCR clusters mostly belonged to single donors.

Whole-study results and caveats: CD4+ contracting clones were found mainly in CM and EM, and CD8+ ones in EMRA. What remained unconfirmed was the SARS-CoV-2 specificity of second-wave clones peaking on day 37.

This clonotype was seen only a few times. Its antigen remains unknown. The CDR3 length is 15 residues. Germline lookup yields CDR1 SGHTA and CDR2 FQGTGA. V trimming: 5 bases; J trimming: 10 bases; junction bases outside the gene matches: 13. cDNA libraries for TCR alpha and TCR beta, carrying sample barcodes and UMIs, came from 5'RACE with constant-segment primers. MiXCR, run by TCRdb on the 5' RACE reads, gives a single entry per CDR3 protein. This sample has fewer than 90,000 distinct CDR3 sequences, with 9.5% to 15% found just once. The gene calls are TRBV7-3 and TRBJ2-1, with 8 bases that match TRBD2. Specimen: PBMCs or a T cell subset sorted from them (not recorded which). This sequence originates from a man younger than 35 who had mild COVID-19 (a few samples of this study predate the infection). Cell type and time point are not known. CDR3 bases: TGTGCCAGCAGCACAGGTCCCGGGGGGGCAGAAGAGCAGTTCTTC. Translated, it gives CASSTGPGGAEEQFF.